The present T cell receptor beta chain was sequenced within a study of cytomegalovirus exposure and HLA in healthy donors. Points from the study as a whole: According to a subsequent analysis, TCR clusters identified in the first cohort showed a tendency to co-occur across the roughly 130 validation repertoires. In vitro work confirmed that a few CMV-associated chains recognize CMV antigens. Associated with cytomegalovirus, according to the listing, were 150 to 200 TCR beta chains.

Method: immunoSEQ multiplex PCR; TCRdb's copy keeps in-frame clones and lacks some. The top ten clones hold over 1% of a sample with about 130,000 clones, 89% of them seen once. The study drew the donors from its roughly 130-subject validation cohort, separate from the approximately 670-subject first cohort. To note about this clone: Antigen specificity is unknown.

Sequenced input: PBMCs. The clonotype was recovered from a woman aged 18-35 years in good health and CMV-seronegative.

The CDR3 region has the DNA TGTGCCAGCAGCCGCCGGAACCCAGCGGGGGGCAATGAGCAGTTCTTC. Translation gives CASSRRNPAGGNEQFF. The chain has TRBV7-9 and TRBJ2-1; 9 bases agree with TRBD2. CDR1 SEHNR and CDR2 FQNEAQ come from the germline V gene (reference sequence). J lost 6 bases, V lost 5 bases, and 11 bases had no gene match. The CDR3 extends over 16 amino acids.